The 28 T cell receptor beta chains presented below share a single source sample, sequenced in a study of memory B cells and T cells in multiple sclerosis. Their antigens remain unidentified. Separate sequencing covered autoproliferating (CFSE-dim) and non-proliferating (CFSE-high) T cells from stimulus-free culture. Cultures began with fewer than 5.5x10^7 CFSE-labeled PBMCs, unstimulated for 7 days, with replicate wells pooled. Clones were sequenced by immunoSEQ multiplex PCR, and TCRdb holds only the in-frame ones, with some missing. The sample contains 46,000 or so clones, almost 85% of which appear only once. Specimen: PBMCs from blood kept in culture. The receptors here all came from a human donor with multiple sclerosis.

Here the CDR3 reads CASSQDSFPYNEQFF. The CDR3 DNA is TGTGCCAGCAGTCAGGACAGTTTCCCCTACAATGAGCAGTTCTTC. The chain combines TRBV7-3 with TRBJ2-1; D is perhaps TRBD1 (6 bases). CDR1 SGHTA and CDR2 FQGTGA come from the germline V gene. The ends were cut back, 6 bases at V and 2 bases at J, with 14 bases in the middle. The length of the CDR3 is 15 residues.

The chain couples TRBV4-3 to TRBJ2-2, with TRBD2 matching over 13 bases. The length of the CDR3 is 17 residues. Germline lookup yields CDR1 LGHNA and CDR2 YSLEER. Germline trimming cut 4 bases from V and 2 bases from J; bases unmatched to any gene: 4. CDR3 sequence reads: CASSRGLAGANTGELFF. The DNA of the CDR3 is TGCGCCAGCAGCCGCGGACTAGCGGGGGCCAACACCGGGGAGCTGTTTTTT.

The V gene is TRBV7-8, the J gene TRBJ2-5; D is undetermined. The DNA end is a closer match to TRBJ2-7, so the J assignment may be wrong. Germline values: CDR1 SGHVS, CDR2 FQNEAQ. The CDR3 runs to 15 residues. Here the CDR3 reads CASSLSRDRLYEQYF. The DNA of the CDR3 is TGTGCCAGCAGCTTATCCAGAGACCGACTTTACGAGCAGTACTTC.

This clone showed up just once. This chain uses TRBV7-9 with TRBJ2-7, with TRBD2 identical over 8 bases. CDR3 length: 17 residues. With V trimmed by 4 bases and J by 0 bases, 11 bases remained unmatched. CDR1 is SEHNR and CDR2 is FQNEAQ in the germline V gene (reference sequence). The CDR3 DNA sequence: TGTGCCAGCAGCTACGACCTAGCGGGTGTGAGCTCCTACGAGCAGTACTTC. Its protein is CASSYDLAGVSSYEQYF. Supplemented by reference TRBV7-9 and TRBJ2-7, the full variable domain reads DTGVSQNPRHKITKRGQNVTFRCDPISEHNRLYWYRQTLGQGPEFLTYFQNEAQLEKSRLLSDRFSAERPKGSFSTLEIQRTEQGDSAMYLCASSYDLAGVSSYEQYFGPGTRLTVT.

The chain couples TRBV10-2 to TRBJ2-7, with 10 bases aligning to TRBD1. CDR3 size: 13 residues. Looked up from germline, CDR1 is WSHSY and CDR2 is SAAADI. Losses at the gene ends were 10 bases for V and 3 bases for J; bases not matched to a gene: 6. The chain's CDR3 is CATQDRGYYEQYF. The CDR3 bases are TGCGCCACCCAGGACAGGGGGTACTACGAGCAGTACTTC.

The chain uses TRBV4-1 and TRBJ2-5, with D tentatively TRBD1 (5 bases). V was trimmed by 2 bases and J by 11 bases, leaving 12 bases between them. CDR1 is MGHRA and CDR2 is YSYEKL in the germline V gene. The CDR3 totals 12 residues. The CDR3 loop is CASSQQGQEQYF. In nucleotides, the CDR3 is TGCGCCAGCAGCCAACAGGGTCAAGAGCAGTACTTC.

The chain carries TRBV5-1 and TRBJ2-1; 10 bases are a match to TRBD2. Germline-derived CDR1 and CDR2 are SGHRS and YFSETQ. The CDR3 runs 15 residues. The ends lost 10 bases at V and 5 bases at J; junction bases unmatched: 12. In DNA form, the CDR3 reads TGCGCCTCCCACGCGCTAGCGGGGGCCCACAATGAGCAGTTCTTC. It translates to CASHALAGAHNEQFF.

The V gene is TRBV6-1, the J gene TRBJ1-5, with D possibly matching TRBD1 (5 bases). Trimming removed 6 bases at V and 6 bases at J, with 18 bases between. This CDR3 is built from 15 residues. CDR1 and CDR2 from the germline V gene are MNHNS and SASEGT. The CDR3 DNA is TGTGCCAGCAGCCAAACTGGGGCGTCGGGTCAGCCCCAGCATTTT. This gives the protein CASSQTGASGQPQHF.

V usage is TRBV18 and J usage is TRBJ2-1, with D hard to call. V lost 3 bases and J lost 7, with 4 bases in between. The length of the CDR3 is 11 residues. CDR1 KGHSH and CDR2 LQKENI come from the germline V gene. The CDR3: CASSPRNEQFF. For the CDR3, the DNA is TGTGCCAGCTCACCCCGGAATGAGCAGTTCTTC.

This clone appeared a single time. The V gene is TRBV30, the J gene TRBJ1-6, with D unclear. Deletions cut 3 bases from V and 7 bases from J, with 10 bases between. Germline V lookup: CDR1 GTSNPN, CDR2 SVGIG (reference sequence). The CDR3 contains 13 residues. The CDR3 bases are TGTGCCTGGAGCTTATATGGGAATTCACCCCTCCACTTT. Protein product: CAWSLYGNSPLHF.

The chain employs TRBV19 and TRBJ2-2; D is ambiguous. Trimming left V 1 base short and J 0 bases short, with 9 bases between. This CDR3 spans 16 amino acids. Per the germline V gene, CDR1 is LNHDA and CDR2 is SQIVND (reference sequence). The CDR3 protein is CASSIAGRTNTGELFF. As DNA, the CDR3 is TGTGCCAGTAGTATAGCCGGACGGACGAACACCGGGGAGCTGTTTTTT.

The chain recombines TRBV27 with TRBJ1-5; D remains ambiguous. V was shortened by 3 bases and J by 0 bases, with 15 bases between the two germline ends. CDR3 size: 17 residues. CDR1 and CDR2 (germline): MNHEY, SMNVEV (reference sequence). The CDR3 DNA follows: TGTGCCAGCAGTTTGGGGTACGGCCCGTATAGCAATCAGCCCCAGCATTTT. Amino acids: CASSLGYGPYSNQPQHF.

This clone was observed once. The chain has TRBV5-1 and TRBJ1-6; the D gene is possibly TRBD1 (5 bases). V shed 3 bases and J shed 10 bases, with 14 bases lying between them. CDR3 length: 14 residues. Germline CDR1 reads SGHRS; CDR2 reads YFSETQ. The CDR3, as DNA: TGCGCCAGCAGCTGGGACCGGGATCGGTCACCCCTCCACTTT. Encoded protein: CASSWDRDRSPLHF.

This rearrangement joins TRBV4-3 to TRBJ2-1; D gene unclear. V lost 1 base to trimming and J lost 4 bases, with 8 bases between them. CDR3 length equals 14 residues. Germline V gene sequence: CDR1 LGHNA, CDR2 YSLEER. The CDR3 here is CASSQAGSYNEQFF. The CDR3, as DNA: TGCGCCAGCAGCCAAGCCGGCAGTTACAATGAGCAGTTCTTC.

This chain connects TRBV4-1 to TRBJ1-2, with 9 bases that match TRBD1. Trimming at V came to 4 bases and at J to 5 bases, leaving 14 bases not matched to a gene. The CDR3 extends over 17 amino acids. CDR1 is MGHRA and CDR2 is YSYEKL in the germline V gene. CDR3 DNA sequence: TGCGCCAGCAGCCGAGGACAGGGGACACCCCAGGGGTATGGCTACACCTTC. Its translation: CASSRGQGTPQGYGYTF.

This clone showed up just a few times. The chain employs TRBV20-1 and TRBJ2-3; D gene ambiguous. Between the trimmed V and J ends, which lost 6 bases and 7 bases, there was a span of 8 bases. Germline CDR1 is DFQATT and CDR2 is SNEGSKA (reference sequence). This CDR3 region has 10 residues. The CDR3 coding sequence is TGCAGTGCGTCGTCAAATACGCAGTATTTT. Its translation: CSASSNTQYF.

CDR3 sequence (DNA): TGCAGCGCAGGACAGGGGAGCGGGGAGCTGTTTTTT. Protein sequence: CSAGQGSGELFF. This rearrangement joins TRBV29-1 to TRBJ2-2; 9 nucleotides match TRBD1. J gave up 7 bases and V 7 bases, and 4 bases lay outside the gene matches. CDR1 and CDR2 (germline): SQVTM, ANQGSEA. The CDR3 has 12 residues.

The CDR3 DNA follows: TGTGCCAGCAGCCGGAGCTCCTACGAGCAGTACTTC. Translating it yields CASSRSSYEQYF. The chain couples TRBV7-9 to TRBJ2-5; D is ambiguous. TRBJ2-7 matches the DNA end more closely, so the J call is doubtful. The V gene's germline CDR1 is SEHNR and CDR2 FQNEAQ (reference sequence). The CDR3 is made up of 12 amino acids.

This sequence joins TRBV13 and TRBJ2-4; D is possibly TRBD2 (6 bases). This CDR3 spans 13 amino acids. Trimming removed 7 bases at V and 10 bases at J, with 17 bases between. Per the germline V gene, CDR1 is PRHDT and CDR2 is FYEKMQ (reference sequence). CDR3 in DNA: TGTGCCAGCACCTCGATCCCGGAGGGGATTCAGTACTTC. Residues: CASTSIPEGIQYF.

J is TRBJ1-5 and V is TRBV4-1; 8 nucleotides agree with TRBD1. CDR1 MGHRA and CDR2 YSYEKL come from the germline V gene. This CDR3 is 18 amino acids long. V dropped 1 base and J dropped 6; count of bases not matched to a gene: 14. The DNA of the CDR3 is TGCGCCAGCAGCCAAGGGCCCGGACAGGGACTGGCTGGTCAGCCCCAGCATTTT. Translation: CASSQGPGQGLAGQPQHF.

This clone was seen just once. V gene TRBV4-1 combines with J gene TRBJ2-7, with D uncertain. The CDR3 spans 14 residues. Germline-derived CDR1 and CDR2 are MGHRA and YSYEKL. The V end lost 4 bases, the J end lost 0 bases, and 10 bases lay between the germline ends. The CDR3 sequence is CASSPRTSSYEQYF. CDR3 coding DNA: TGCGCCAGCAGCCCTCGGACGAGCTCCTACGAGCAGTACTTC.

A word on this clone: Its ends do not fully match the called genes, so a read error is possible. The chain is built from TRBV4-1 and TRBJ1-5; a possible D gene is TRBD1 (6 bases). Germline V CDR1 and CDR2: MGHRA, YSYEKL. This CDR3 contains 15 residues. CDR3 bases: TGTGCCAGCAGCCAAGGAAACAGGGTGGAACAGCCCCAGCATTTT. Its protein is CASSQGNRVEQPQHF.

The sample holds a few counts of this clone. The chain couples TRBV7-3 to TRBJ2-5; D gene unclear. Germline CDR1 reads SGHTA; CDR2 reads FQGTGA. Trimming stripped 2 bases from V and 14 bases from J, with 15 bases between. There are 12 residues in the CDR3. CDR3 coding DNA: TGTGCCAGCAGCTTAGAACGACAACGCGTTTACTTC. Translated: CASSLERQRVYF.

Regarding this clone: The CDR3 does not end in the conserved phenylalanine or tryptophan, so this is likely a read error. Written as DNA, the CDR3 is TGCGCCAGCAGCCAAGTATTGCGAACTTCCTACGAGCAGTACCTC. Residues: CASSQVLRTSYEQYL. This chain joins TRBV4-3 and TRBJ2-7; D remains ambiguous. The germline V and J ends were trimmed by 1 base and 1 base, with 11 bases remaining between them. This CDR3 is 15 amino acids long. The germline gives CDR1 LGHNA, CDR2 YSLEER.

The CDR3 DNA follows: TGTGCCACCCTTGTCGGTGCTGGAAACACCATATATTTT. This sequence encodes CATLVGAGNTIYF. The J gene is TRBJ1-3, the V gene TRBV6-1; D gene uncertain. Germline CDR1 reads MNHNS; CDR2 reads SASEGT. V was pared by 10 bases and J by 2 bases, with 12 bases between. There are 13 residues in the CDR3.

This clone showed up just a few times. The chain employs TRBV10-3 and TRBJ1-1; D gene unclear. Trimming removed 5 bases at V and 8 bases at J, with 9 bases between. The CDR3 is 11 amino acids. Looked up from germline, CDR1 is ENHRY and CDR2 is SYGVKD. CDR3: CAISSSYEAFF. Here the CDR3 DNA reads TGTGCCATCAGTTCTTCCTACGAAGCTTTCTTT.

The J gene is TRBJ1-1, the V gene TRBV6-1; 11 bases fit TRBD1. CDR3 size: 13 residues. The germline V gene has CDR1 MNHNS and CDR2 SASEGT. After removal of 8 bases from V and 4 bases from J, the junction contained 3 bases not matched to a gene. CDR3 bases: TGTGCCAGCCGGACAGGGGGCACCACTGAAGCTTTCTTT. This translates into CASRTGGTTEAFF.

This sequence joins TRBV6-5 and TRBJ1-4; D might be TRBD1 (5 bases). Per the germline V gene, CDR1 is MNHEY and CDR2 is SVGAGI. CDR3 length: 13 residues. The CDR3 nucleotides read TGTGCAGCTCGGGACGCAACTAATGAAAAACTGTTTTTT. Protein: CAARDATNEKLFF.